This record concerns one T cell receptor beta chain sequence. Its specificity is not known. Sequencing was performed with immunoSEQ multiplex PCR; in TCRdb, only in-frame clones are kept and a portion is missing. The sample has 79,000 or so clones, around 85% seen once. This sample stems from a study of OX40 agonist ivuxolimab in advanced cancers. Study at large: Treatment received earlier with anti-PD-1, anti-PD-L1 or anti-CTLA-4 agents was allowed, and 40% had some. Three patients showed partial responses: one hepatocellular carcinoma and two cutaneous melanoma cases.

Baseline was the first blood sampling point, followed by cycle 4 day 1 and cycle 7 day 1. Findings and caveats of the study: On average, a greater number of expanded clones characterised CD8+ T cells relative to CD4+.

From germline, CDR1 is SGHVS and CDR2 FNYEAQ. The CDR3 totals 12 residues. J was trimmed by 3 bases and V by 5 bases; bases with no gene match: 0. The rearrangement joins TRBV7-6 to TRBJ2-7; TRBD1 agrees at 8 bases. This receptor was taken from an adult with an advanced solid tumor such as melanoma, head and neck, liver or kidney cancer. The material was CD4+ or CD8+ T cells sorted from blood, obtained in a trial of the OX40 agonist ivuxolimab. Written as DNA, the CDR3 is TGTGCCAGCAGCGGACAGGGCTACGAGCAGTACTTC. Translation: CASSGQGYEQYF.